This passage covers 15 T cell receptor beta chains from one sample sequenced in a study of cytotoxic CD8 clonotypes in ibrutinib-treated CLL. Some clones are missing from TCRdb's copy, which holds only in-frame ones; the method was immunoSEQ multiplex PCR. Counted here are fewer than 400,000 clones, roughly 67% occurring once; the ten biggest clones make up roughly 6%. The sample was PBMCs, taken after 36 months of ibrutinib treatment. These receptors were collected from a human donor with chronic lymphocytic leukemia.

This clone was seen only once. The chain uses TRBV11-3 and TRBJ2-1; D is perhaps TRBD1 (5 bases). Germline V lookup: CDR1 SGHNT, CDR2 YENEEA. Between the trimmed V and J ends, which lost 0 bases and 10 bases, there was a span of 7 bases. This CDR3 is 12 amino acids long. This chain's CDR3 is CASSLEGVEQFF. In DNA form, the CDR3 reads TGTGCCAGCAGCTTAGAAGGGGTCGAGCAGTTCTTC. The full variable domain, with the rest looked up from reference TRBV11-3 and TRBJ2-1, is EAGVVQSPRYKIIEKKQPVAFWCNPISGHNTLYWYLQNLGQGPELLIRYENEEAVDDSQLPKDRFSAERLKGVDSTLKIQPAELGDSAVYLCASSLEGVEQFFGPGTRLTVL.

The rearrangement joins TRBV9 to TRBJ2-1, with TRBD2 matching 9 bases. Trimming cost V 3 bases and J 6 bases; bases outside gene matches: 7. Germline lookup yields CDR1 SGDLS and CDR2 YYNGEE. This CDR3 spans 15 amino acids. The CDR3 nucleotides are TGTGCCAGCAGCGCGTTTAGCGGGAGTGTCAATGAGCAGTTCTTC. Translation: CASSAFSGSVNEQFF.

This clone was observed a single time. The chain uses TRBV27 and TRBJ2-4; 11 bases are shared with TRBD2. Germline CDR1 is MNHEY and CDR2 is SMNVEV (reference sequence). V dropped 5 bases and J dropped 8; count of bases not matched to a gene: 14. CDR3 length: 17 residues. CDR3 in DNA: TGTGCCAGCAGTAACCGGTGGACTAGCGGGCGACACGACATTCAGTACTTC. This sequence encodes CASSNRWTSGRHDIQYF.

The CDR3 region is CASSLGQGAYNEQFF. The DNA for the CDR3 is TGCGCCAGCAGCTTGGGCCAGGGAGCCTACAATGAGCAGTTCTTC. The chain has TRBV5-1 and TRBJ2-1; D is possibly TRBD1 or TRBD2 (5 bases each). This CDR3 has 15 amino acids. Trimming left V 0 bases short and J 2 bases short, with 9 bases between. Germline-derived CDR1 and CDR2 are SGHRS and YFSETQ. Full variable domain (outside the CDR3, taken from reference TRBV5-1 and TRBJ2-1): KAGVTQTPRYLIKTRGQQVTLSCSPISGHRSVSWYQQTPGQGLQFLFEYFSETQRNKGNFPGRFSGRQFSNSRSEMNVSTLELGDSALYLCASSLGQGAYNEQFFGPGTRLTVL.

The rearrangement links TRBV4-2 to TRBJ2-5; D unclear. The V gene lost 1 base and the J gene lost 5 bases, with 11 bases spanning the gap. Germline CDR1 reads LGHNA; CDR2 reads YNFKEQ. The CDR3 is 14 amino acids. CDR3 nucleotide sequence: TGTGCCAGCAGCCAAGGAACGCCCGACGAGACCCAGTACTTC. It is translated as CASSQGTPDETQYF.

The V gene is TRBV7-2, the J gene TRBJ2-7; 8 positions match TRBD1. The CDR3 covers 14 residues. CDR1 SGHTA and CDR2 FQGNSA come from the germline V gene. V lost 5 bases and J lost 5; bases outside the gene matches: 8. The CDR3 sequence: CASSGQGAGDEQYF. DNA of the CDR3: TGTGCCAGCAGCGGACAGGGAGCAGGCGACGAGCAGTACTTC.

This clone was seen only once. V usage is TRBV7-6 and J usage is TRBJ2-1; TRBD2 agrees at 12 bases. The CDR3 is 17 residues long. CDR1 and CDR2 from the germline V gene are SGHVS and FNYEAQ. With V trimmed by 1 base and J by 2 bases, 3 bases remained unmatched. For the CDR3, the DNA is TGTGCCAGCAGCTTAGTGGCTAGCGGGAGGGCCTACAATGAGCAGTTCTTC. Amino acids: CASSLVASGRAYNEQFF.

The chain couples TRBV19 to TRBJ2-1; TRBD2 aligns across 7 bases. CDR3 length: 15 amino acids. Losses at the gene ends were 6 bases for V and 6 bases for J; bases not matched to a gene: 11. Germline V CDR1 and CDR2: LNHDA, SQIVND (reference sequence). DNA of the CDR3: TGTGCCAGTAGCTTCGGAGCGGGATATGTCAATGAGCAGTTCTTC. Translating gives CASSFGAGYVNEQFF.

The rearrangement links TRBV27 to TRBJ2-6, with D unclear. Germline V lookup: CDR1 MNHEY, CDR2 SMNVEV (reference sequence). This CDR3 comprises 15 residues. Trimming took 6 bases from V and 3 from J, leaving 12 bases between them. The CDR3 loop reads CASSLDLGGANVLTF. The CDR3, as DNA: TGTGCCAGCAGCCTGGACCTGGGTGGGGCCAACGTCCTGACTTTC.

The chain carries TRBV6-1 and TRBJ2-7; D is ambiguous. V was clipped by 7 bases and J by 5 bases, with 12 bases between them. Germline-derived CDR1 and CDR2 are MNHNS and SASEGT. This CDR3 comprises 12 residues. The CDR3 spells CASMGGSDEQYF. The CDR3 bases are TGTGCCAGCATGGGTGGATCTGACGAGCAGTACTTC.

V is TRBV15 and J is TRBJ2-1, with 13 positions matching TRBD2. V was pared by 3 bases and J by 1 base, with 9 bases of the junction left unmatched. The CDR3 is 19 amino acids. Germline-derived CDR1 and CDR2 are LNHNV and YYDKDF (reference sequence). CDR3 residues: CATSSPTSGRSSSYNEQFF. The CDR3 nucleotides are TGTGCCACCAGCAGTCCGACTAGCGGGAGGTCTTCTTCCTACAATGAGCAGTTCTTC.

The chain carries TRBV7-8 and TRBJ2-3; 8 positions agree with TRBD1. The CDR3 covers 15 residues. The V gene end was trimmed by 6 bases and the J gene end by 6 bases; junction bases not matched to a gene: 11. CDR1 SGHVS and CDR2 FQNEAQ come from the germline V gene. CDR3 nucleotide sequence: TGTGCCAGCAGTAGAGAGGACAGGGATCGGGATACGCAGTATTTT. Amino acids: CASSREDRDRDTQYF.

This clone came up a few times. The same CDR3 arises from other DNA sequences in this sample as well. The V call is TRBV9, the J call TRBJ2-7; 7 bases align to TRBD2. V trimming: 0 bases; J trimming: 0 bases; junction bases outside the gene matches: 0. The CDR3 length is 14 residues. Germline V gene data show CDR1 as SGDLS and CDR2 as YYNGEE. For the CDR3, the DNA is TGTGCCAGCAGCGTAGGACTAGCCTCCTACGAGCAGTACTTC. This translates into CASSVGLASYEQYF.

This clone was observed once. For the CDR3, the DNA is TGCGCCAGCAGTGATCTTCCGGGCCCCACTGAAGCTTTCTTT. Translated: CASSDLPGPTEAFF. The chain joins TRBV10-1 to TRBJ1-1, with no clear D. Germline V gives CDR1 WNHNN, CDR2 SYGVQD (reference sequence). The CDR3 totals 14 residues. The V and J ends lost 3 bases and 4 bases respectively, with 12 bases between them.

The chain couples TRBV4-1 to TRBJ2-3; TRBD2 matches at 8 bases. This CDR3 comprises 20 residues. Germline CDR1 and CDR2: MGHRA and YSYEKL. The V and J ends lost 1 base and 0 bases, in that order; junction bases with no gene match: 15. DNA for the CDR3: TGCGCCAGCAGCCAAGCCCCCGGGGGCGCGGGGGGCGGTAGCACAGATACGCAGTATTTT. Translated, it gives CASSQAPGGAGGGSTDTQYF.